The 12 T cell receptor beta chains given below trace back to one sample, sequenced in a study of siplizumab effects on memory and regulatory T cells (dated by TCRdb to 2018 to 2020). Libraries were prepared through the immunoSEQ multiplex PCR assay. TCRdb took over this immuneACCESS table, retaining in-frame rearrangements with V and J assigned. Such tables are incomplete; in checked studies, under half of the missing clones stem from an unresolved V gene, and the remainder is unexplained. Recorded for this sample are some 100,000 clones; approximately 93% of them occurred a single time. The ten top clones hold 6.5% of the sample. The sequenced material came from CD8+ T cells sorted from blood. The receptor set was obtained from a human donor in good health.

The chain links TRBV18 to TRBJ2-5; possibly TRBD2 for D (6 bases). This CDR3 contains 15 residues. Deletions cut 3 bases from V and 3 bases from J, with 14 bases between. In germline, CDR1 is KGHSH, CDR2 LQKENI. CDR3 sequence reads: CASSPDLTGEETQYF. The CDR3 region has the DNA TGTGCCAGCTCACCGGACTTGACGGGAGAAGAGACCCAGTACTTC. The entire variable domain, with the rest obtained from reference TRBV18 and TRBJ2-5, is as follows: NAGVMQNPRHLVRRRGQEARLRCSPMKGHSHVYWYRQLPEEGLKFMVYLQKENIIDESGMPKERFSAEFPKEGPSILRIQQVVRGDSAAYFCASSPDLTGEETQYFGPGTRLLVL.

The chain uses TRBV4-1 and TRBJ1-1; 9 bases agree with TRBD1. Germline values: CDR1 MGHRA, CDR2 YSYEKL. V gave up 2 bases and J gave up 1 base; unmatched junction bases: 5. The CDR3 contains 16 residues. CDR3 bases: TGCGCCAGCAGCCAAACGCCGGGACAGGGGAACACTGAAGCTTTCTTT. It encodes CASSQTPGQGNTEAFF.

The V and J genes are TRBV7-9 and TRBJ2-2; possibly TRBD1 for D (5 bases). The CDR3 is 15 amino acids. Germline CDR1 is SEHNR and CDR2 is FQNEAQ (reference sequence). V shed 1 base and J shed 1 base, with 7 bases lying between them. CDR3 coding DNA: TGTGCCAGCAGCTTAGTAGGGGTGAACACCGGGGAGCTGTTTTTT. It is translated as CASSLVGVNTGELFF. The full variable domain, with the rest looked up from reference TRBV7-9 and TRBJ2-2, is DTGVSQNPRHKITKRGQNVTFRCDPISEHNRLYWYRQTLGQGPEFLTYFQNEAQLEKSRLLSDRFSAERPKGSFSTLEIQRTEQGDSAMYLCASSLVGVNTGELFFGEGSRLTVL.

The chain carries TRBV11-1 and TRBJ1-1; D unresolved. Germline V CDR1 and CDR2: SGHAT, FQDESV (reference sequence). Trimming left V 1 base short and J 1 base short, with 10 bases between. The CDR3 consists of 15 residues. DNA of the CDR3: TGTGCCAGCAGCTTAGATGCTACCGAGAACACTGAAGCTTTCTTT. Protein product: CASSLDATENTEAFF.

V usage is TRBV30 and J usage is TRBJ1-1; D not resolved. V was cut by 0 bases and J by 1 base, with 9 bases left in between. This CDR3 region has 14 residues. Germline CDR1 GTSNPN, CDR2 SVGIG (reference sequence). As DNA, the CDR3 is TGTGCCTGGAGTGTCGGTCAGCCGAACACTGAAGCTTTCTTT. It encodes CAWSVGQPNTEAFF.

The chain combines TRBV5-6 with TRBJ2-3; 7 bases fit TRBD2. This CDR3 spans 16 amino acids. V lost 1 base and J lost 0; bases outside the gene matches: 5. CDR1 is SGHDT, CDR2 YYEEEE, per germline. The CDR3 sequence: CASSLSVLASTDTQYF. The CDR3 DNA is TGTGCCAGCAGCTTGAGCGTACTAGCGAGCACAGATACGCAGTATTTT. The entire variable domain, with the rest obtained from reference TRBV5-6 and TRBJ2-3, is as follows: DAGVTQSPTHLIKTRGQQVTLRCSPKSGHDTVSWYQQALGQGPQFIFQYYEEEERQRGNFPDRFSGHQFPNYSSELNVNALLLGDSALYLCASSLSVLASTDTQYFGPGTRLTVL.

The chain has TRBV11-2 and TRBJ2-4; 9 nucleotides line up with TRBD2. Germline values: CDR1 SGHAT, CDR2 FQNNGV. This CDR3 has 19 amino acids. V lost 4 bases, J lost 6 bases, and 19 bases stayed unmatched. The CDR3 DNA reads TGTGCCAGCAGCTACCCCGTCGCGGACACTAGCGGGCGATTAAACATTCAGTACTTC. This gives the protein CASSYPVADTSGRLNIQYF. Variable domain in full (rest from reference TRBV11-2 and TRBJ2-4): EAGVAQSPRYKIIEKRQSVAFWCNPISGHATLYWYQQILGQGPKLLIQFQNNGVVDDSQLPKDRFSAERLKGVDSTLKIQPAKLEDSAVYLCASSYPVADTSGRLNIQYFGAGTRLSVL.

This clone showed up just once. This sequence joins TRBV19 and TRBJ2-4; TRBD2 agrees at 7 bases. The junction had 8 bases not matched to a gene; V was cut back by 3 bases and J by 3 bases. Germline V gene data show CDR1 as LNHDA and CDR2 as SQIVND (reference sequence). This CDR3 has 16 amino acids. CDR3 amino acids: CASSIWLAAYKNIQYF. The CDR3 coding sequence is TGTGCCAGTAGTATTTGGCTAGCGGCATACAAAAACATTCAGTACTTC.

The chain uses TRBV6-6 and TRBJ2-7; 14 nucleotides match TRBD2. After removal of 5 bases from V and 5 bases from J, the junction contained 5 bases not matched to a gene. The V gene's germline CDR1 is MNHNY and CDR2 SVGAGI (reference sequence). The CDR3 sequence is 15 residues long. The CDR3 region is CASSDGLAGGHEQYF. Here the CDR3 DNA reads TGTGCCAGCAGTGACGGACTAGCGGGGGGCCACGAGCAGTACTTC.

The chain couples TRBV7-3 to TRBJ2-3, with 7 nucleotides matching TRBD1. This CDR3 is built from 17 residues. Germline-derived CDR1 and CDR2 are SGHTA and FQGTGA. V lost 5 bases, J lost 4 bases, and 15 bases stayed unmatched. CDR3 region: CASSLKVPGQWPDTQYF. In DNA, the CDR3 is TGTGCCAGCAGCCTAAAAGTACCGGGACAGTGGCCAGATACGCAGTATTTT.

The genes are TRBV6-1 and TRBJ2-7, with D perhaps matching TRBD2 (5 bases). V dropped 10 bases and J dropped 3 bases, with 16 bases sitting between them. The CDR3 runs 13 residues. Germline lookup yields CDR1 MNHNS and CDR2 SASEGT. CDR3 DNA: TGTGCCACGAGGGTGGCAGAGCACTACGAGCAGTACTTC. Its translation is CATRVAEHYEQYF.

This chain joins TRBV4-1 and TRBJ2-3; TRBD2 agrees at 9 bases. CDR1 and CDR2 from the germline V gene are MGHRA and YSYEKL. The CDR3 is 18 residues long. V dropped 1 base and J dropped 2; count of bases not matched to a gene: 10. The CDR3 here is CASSQGLWASGDTDTQYF. DNA for the CDR3: TGCGCCAGCAGCCAAGGGTTGTGGGCTAGCGGGGACACAGATACGCAGTATTTT.